This is a list of T cell receptor beta chains from one sample in a study of OX40 agonist ivuxolimab in advanced cancers. The assay was immunoSEQ multiplex PCR, and TCRdb's table has in-frame clones only and misses some. The sample gives more than 30,000 clones, under 85% of which show up once; around 10% is in the top ten. The sample consisted of CD4+ or CD8+ T cells sorted from blood, taken in a trial of the OX40 agonist ivuxolimab. The origin of the receptors is an adult with an advanced solid tumor such as melanoma, head and neck, liver or kidney cancer. Each CDR3 is given with its conserved first and last residue. A D gene is named only where the DNA matches it firmly. Size is omitted from some rows. Given values are once, few, many or a class for expanded clones.

d_gene	v_gene	abundance	j_gene	CDR3aa	CDR3nt
NA	TRBV5-6	NA	TRBJ2-1	CASSFGRVVDEQFF	TGTGCCAGCAGCTTCGGCAGGGTGGTGGATGAGCAGTTCTTC
NA	TRBV6-5	NA	TRBJ1-2	CASRPTTDIYGYTF	TGTGCCAGCAGACCGACGACAGATATCTATGGCTACACCTTC
NA	TRBV19	NA	TRBJ2-2	CASSTGLGEGGELFF	TGTGCCAGTAGTACAGGGTTAGGAGAGGGCGGGGAGCTGTTTTTT
NA	TRBV27	NA	TRBJ1-4	CASSLRARVGATNEKLFF	TGTGCCAGCAGTCTAAGGGCCCGAGTGGGTGCAACTAATGAAAAACTGTTTTTT
NA	TRBV7-8	NA	TRBJ1-1	CASSLGTLTEAFF	TGTGCCAGCAGCTTAGGAACACTCACTGAAGCTTTCTTT
TRBD2	TRBV27	NA	TRBJ2-5	CASRLAGGHQETQYF	TGTGCCAGCAGGCTAGCGGGGGGCCACCAAGAGACCCAGTACTTC
TRBD2	TRBV14	NA	TRBJ2-7	CASSHQGTSGGEQYF	TGTGCCAGCAGCCATCAAGGGACCTCCGGGGGGGAGCAGTACTTC
TRBD1	TRBV5-5	NA	TRBJ1-5	CASSLSDRGGQPQHF	TGTGCCAGCAGCTTGTCCGACAGGGGTGGGCAGCCCCAGCATTTT
NA	TRBV29-1	NA	TRBJ1-2	CSVAAGLYGYTF	TGCAGCGTTGCAGCAGGTCTCTATGGCTACACCTTC
NA	TRBV7-3	once	TRBJ2-7	CASSFTGIDEQYF	TGTGCCAGCAGCTTTACAGGCATCGACGAGCAGTACTTC
NA	TRBV5-1	few	TRBJ2-3	CASSLSGISTDTQYF	TGCGCCAGCAGCTTGTCCGGGATTAGCACAGATACGCAGTATTTT
NA	TRBV9	NA	TRBJ1-4	CASSARGGFDEKLFF	TGTGCCAGCAGTGCGAGGGGGGGATTTGATGAAAAACTGTTTTTT
NA	TRBV5-6	NA	TRBJ1-5	CASSLQQTFNQPQHF	TGTGCCAGCAGCTTGCAACAGACCTTCAATCAGCCCCAGCATTTT
NA	TRBV5-4	NA	TRBJ2-1	CASSGINEQFF	TGTGCCAGCAGCGGGATAAATGAGCAGTTCTTC
NA	TRBV4-1	NA	TRBJ2-7	CASSQGRTEAPYEQYF	TGCGCCAGCAGCCAAGGTCGGACAGAAGCTCCCTACGAGCAGTACTTC
TRBD1	TRBV6-6	NA	TRBJ2-7	CASSRGLAYEQYF	TGTGCCAGCAGTAGGGGGCTAGCCTACGAGCAGTACTTC
NA	TRBV25-1	once	TRBJ1-2	CASSSRGAGIYGYTF	TGTGCCAGCAGCTCAAGAGGTGCAGGGATCTATGGCTACACCTTC
NA	TRBV30	once	TRBJ1-1	CAWSVRSPTEAFF	TGTGCCTGGAGTGTACGGAGCCCAACAGAAGCTTTCTTT
NA	TRBV6-1	NA	TRBJ1-5	CASSESRNWGINDQPQHF	TGTGCCAGCAGTGAAAGTAGGAATTGGGGAATTAATGATCAGCCCCAGCATTTT
TRBD1	TRBV7-3	NA	TRBJ2-4	CASSLAGGGQNIQYF	TGTGCCAGCAGCCTAGCAGGGGGTGGCCAAAACATTCAGTACTTC
NA	TRBV27	NA	TRBJ2-1	CASSWDLGQLKSNEQFF	TGTGCCAGCAGTTGGGACCTCGGACAGCTAAAAAGCAATGAGCAGTTCTTC
TRBD2	TRBV28	once	TRBJ2-5	CASSLWTSGRQETQYF	TGTGCCAGCAGTTTATGGACTAGCGGGAGACAAGAGACCCAGTACTTC